Presented here are 9 T cell receptor beta chains from one specimen sequenced in a study of long-term antiretroviral therapy in people with HIV. The assay used was immunoSEQ (version v3.0), run at survey level. Sequencing was performed with immunoSEQ multiplex PCR; in TCRdb, only in-frame clones are kept and a portion is missing. Here the sample spans under 25,000 clones, roughly 70% being singletons. Sequenced here: unsorted PBMCs, sampled 0.5 years before starting antiretroviral therapy. The receptors originated from a man aged 18 to 29 with HIV.

The table lists this clone with a few counts. The V call is TRBV5-4, the J call TRBJ1-2; maybe TRBD1 (5 bases). Trimming cost V 0 bases and J 4 bases, with 13 bases left between them. CDR3 length: 15 residues. Germline values: CDR1 SGHNT, CDR2 YYREEE (reference sequence). The CDR3 reads CASSLVGREIYGYTF. DNA for the CDR3: TGTGCCAGCAGCTTGGTAGGCAGGGAGATCTATGGCTACACCTTC.

The CDR3 nucleotides are TGTGCCAGCAGCTTAGACAGGGATCAGCCCCAGCATTTT. It encodes CASSLDRDQPQHF. The chain employs TRBV7-6 and TRBJ1-5; maybe TRBD1 (6 bases). The CDR3 is made up of 13 amino acids. Germline lookup yields CDR1 SGHVS and CDR2 FNYEAQ. Trimming removed 1 base from V and 5 bases from J, with 6 bases in between.

In its sample, this clone was seen once. J is TRBJ2-1 and V is TRBV5-4, with a possible D match to TRBD2 (6 bases). Germline V gene lookup returns CDR1 SGHNT and CDR2 YYREEE (reference sequence). This CDR3 has 12 amino acids. The V end was cut by 6 bases, the J end by 7 bases, with 11 bases between. The CDR3 region has the DNA TGTGCCAGCACCTTAGGAGGGAATGAGCAGTTCTTC. This gives the protein CASTLGGNEQFF.

The count of this clone is one. The chain couples TRBV5-5 to TRBJ1-1; no firm D call. CDR3 length equals 13 residues. V was pared by 2 bases and J by 6 bases, with 11 bases between. Germline V gene sequence: CDR1 SGHKS, CDR2 YYEKEE (reference sequence). The CDR3 DNA is TGTGCCAGCAGCTTATCTAGCTTAGCTGAAGCTTTCTTT. Translation gives CASSLSSLAEAFF.

V gene TRBV28 combines with J gene TRBJ1-4; D may be TRBD1 (6 bases). V dropped 4 bases and J dropped 0 bases, with 12 bases sitting between them. Germline CDR1 and CDR2: MDHEN and SYDVKM. CDR3 length equals 16 residues. This CDR3 reads CASSSGRGATNEKLFF. For the CDR3, the DNA is TGTGCCAGCAGTTCTGGCAGGGGTGCAACTAATGAAAAACTGTTTTTT.

This chain uses TRBV11-2 with TRBJ1-1; no clear D. The CDR3 has 13 amino acids. The germline V gene encodes CDR1 SGHAT and CDR2 FQNNGV. Trimming took off 2 bases at V and 4 bases at J, with 8 bases between the two ends. The CDR3 coding sequence is TGTGCCAGCAGCTTACTCGGACGCACTGAAGCTTTCTTT. Protein sequence: CASSLLGRTEAFF.

This chain connects TRBV5-4 to TRBJ2-2; 10 positions agree with TRBD2. This CDR3 is 15 amino acids long. V lost 6 bases, J lost 7 bases, and 9 bases stayed unmatched. Germline V gene data show CDR1 as SGHNT and CDR2 as YYREEE (reference sequence). CDR3 coding DNA: TGTGCCAGCACCTCTAGCGGGGGAACGGGCGGGGAGCTGTTTTTT. Translated, it gives CASTSSGGTGGELFF.

J is TRBJ1-1 and V is TRBV6-5; no definite D call. Germline CDR1 and CDR2: MNHEY and SVGAGI. The CDR3 extends over 13 amino acids. The V end lost 2 bases, the J end lost 3 bases, and 7 bases lay between the germline ends. CDR3 coding DNA: TGTGCCAGCAGTTACGAAGGATACACTGAAGCTTTCTTT. It codes for CASSYEGYTEAFF.

This chain connects TRBV4-3 to TRBJ2-1, with TRBD2 identical over 7 bases. V lost 0 bases and J lost 2; bases outside the gene matches: 7. Germline-derived CDR1 and CDR2 are LGHNA and YSLEER. CDR3 length equals 17 residues. CDR3 in DNA: TGCGCCAGCAGCCAAGATAGCGCGGGGGTTCCCTACAATGAGCAGTTCTTC. This encodes CASSQDSAGVPYNEQFF.